These T cell receptor beta chains were read from a single sample in a study of cytomegalovirus exposure and HLA in healthy donors. The data were produced by immunoSEQ multiplex PCR, yet TCRdb's version contains in-frame clones alone and is incomplete. The repertoire holds about 70,000 clones, with roughly 80% as singletons. The sample comprised PBMCs. Receptor source: a girl between 10 and 17 years old in good health and CMV-seropositive. Both conserved end residues are part of each CDR3. The D gene is left open where the match is weak. Size values are once, few and many counts, or a class for expanded clones, and some rows have none.

j_call | clone_size | v_call | d_call | cdr3_aa | cdr3_nt
TRBJ2-1 | - | TRBV4-1 | - | CASSQDPGEQFF | TGCGCCAGCAGCCAAGATCCGGGGGAGCAGTTCTTC
TRBJ2-5 | - | TRBV18 | TRBD2 | CASSPSALAVQETQYF | TGTGCCAGCTCACCATCGGCGCTAGCGGTTCAAGAGACCCAGTACTTC
TRBJ2-5 | - | TRBV6-1 | TRBD1 | CASSEGTGGQETQYF | TGTGCCAGCAGCGAAGGGACAGGGGGCCAAGAGACCCAGTACTTC
TRBJ1-3 | - | TRBV11-2 | TRBD1 | CASSLDRAGNTIYF | TGTGCCAGCAGCCTCGACAGGGCTGGAAACACCATATATTTT
TRBJ1-4 | - | TRBV6-1 | - | CASSDRGRVPATNEKLFF | TGTGCCAGCAGTGACAGGGGCCGCGTCCCTGCAACTAATGAAAAACTGTTTTTT
TRBJ2-5 | - | TRBV5-1 | TRBD2 | CASSLGSGRGQETQYF | TGCGCCAGCAGCTTGGGTAGCGGGAGAGGCCAAGAGACCCAGTACTTC
TRBJ1-5 | - | TRBV27 | - | CASRRDSLGRQPQHF | TGTGCCAGCAGACGAGACAGCCTAGGACGCCAGCCCCAGCATTTT
TRBJ2-4 | - | TRBV4-2 | TRBD2 | CASSQDGGALAKNIQYF | TGTGCCAGCAGCCAAGACGGGGGGGCCCTAGCCAAAAACATTCAGTACTTC
TRBJ1-5 | - | TRBV4-1 | - | CASSQGAAGSTDQPQHF | TGCGCCAGCAGCCAGGGTGCAGCGGGGTCGACGGATCAGCCCCAGCATTTT
TRBJ2-7 | once | TRBV4-1 | - | CASSQDRDTEQYF | TGCGCCAGCAGCCAAGATAGGGACACCGAGCAGTACTTC
TRBJ2-7 | - | TRBV5-4 | - | CASSLGGPTTSYEQYF | TGTGCCAGCAGCTTGGGTGGTCCGACAACGTCCTACGAGCAGTACTTC
TRBJ2-5 | - | TRBV10-1 | - | CASSAGSEETQYF | TGCGCCAGCAGTGCCGGGTCTGAGGAGACCCAGTACTTC
TRBJ1-2 | - | TRBV2 | - | CAQGIYGYTF | TGTGCTCAGGGGATCTATGGCTACACCTTC